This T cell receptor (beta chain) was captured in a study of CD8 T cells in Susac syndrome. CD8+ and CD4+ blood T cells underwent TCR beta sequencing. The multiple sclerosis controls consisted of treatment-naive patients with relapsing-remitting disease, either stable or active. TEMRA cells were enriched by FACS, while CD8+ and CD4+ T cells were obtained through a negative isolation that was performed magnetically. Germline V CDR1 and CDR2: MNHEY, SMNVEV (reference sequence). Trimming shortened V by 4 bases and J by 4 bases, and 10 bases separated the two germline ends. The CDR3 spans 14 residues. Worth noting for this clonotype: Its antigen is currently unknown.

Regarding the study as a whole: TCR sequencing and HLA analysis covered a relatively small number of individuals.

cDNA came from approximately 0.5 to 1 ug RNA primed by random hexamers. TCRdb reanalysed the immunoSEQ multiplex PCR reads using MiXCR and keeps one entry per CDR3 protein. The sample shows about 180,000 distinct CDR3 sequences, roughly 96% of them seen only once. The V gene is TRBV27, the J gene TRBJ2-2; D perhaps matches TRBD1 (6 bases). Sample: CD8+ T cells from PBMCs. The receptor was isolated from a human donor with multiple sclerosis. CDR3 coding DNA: TGTGCCAGCAGTTCACAGGGTGGCACCGGGGAGCTGTTTTTT. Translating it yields CASSSQGGTGELFF.